These 14 T cell receptor beta chains were all obtained from the same sample, sequenced in a study of blood T cell repertoires in COVID-19. Sequenced by immunoSEQ multiplex PCR; TCRdb stores in-frame clones only, minus some. The data contain around 200,000 clones, 75% to 90% of them seen just once; the ten biggest clones take up about 1.1%. The sequenced sample was peripheral blood. The receptor set was obtained from a man aged 30-40 years with acute or convalescent COVID-19.

V usage is TRBV19 and J usage is TRBJ1-4; D not resolved. Germline CDR1 LNHDA, CDR2 SQIVND (reference sequence). V lost 5 bases and J lost 8, with 9 bases in between. The CDR3 runs to 12 residues. The CDR3 spells CASSYYKEKLFF. In nucleotides, the CDR3 is TGTGCCAGTAGTTACTACAAAGAAAAACTGTTTTTT.

The chain uses TRBV28 and TRBJ2-1, with 7 bases identical to TRBD1. The CDR3 sequence is 16 residues long. The germline gives CDR1 MDHEN, CDR2 SYDVKM. Germline trimming cut 6 bases from V and 0 bases from J; bases unmatched to any gene: 8. CDR3 sequence (DNA): TGTGCCAGCAGCCTAGGGACAGCGAGCTCCTACAATGAGCAGTTCTTC. Protein product: CASSLGTASSYNEQFF.

The J gene is TRBJ2-7, the V gene TRBV5-1; TRBD1 matches 8 bases. Losses at the gene ends were 1 base for V and 5 bases for J; bases not matched to a gene: 8. Germline V gene sequence: CDR1 SGHRS, CDR2 YFSETQ. The CDR3 is 15 amino acids. DNA for the CDR3: TGCGCCAGCAGCTTGCCGAATCAGGGGGCCAACGAGCAGTACTTC. Protein: CASSLPNQGANEQYF.

Notes on this clone: At one end the junction does not follow the germline gene, possibly because of a read error. The genes are TRBV18 and TRBJ1-1; D uncertain. This CDR3 contains 13 residues. The V gene's germline CDR1 is KGHSH and CDR2 LQKENI. CDR3 sequence reads: CASSLTGNTGAFF. The CDR3 DNA reads TGTGCCAGCTCACTAACGGGTAACACTGGAGCTTTCTTT.

The chain links TRBV1 to TRBJ2-5; the D segment call TRBD2 is taken from the table without a DNA check. TRBV1 is a pseudogene locus. The CDR3 totals 18 residues. CDR3 DNA sequence: TGCACCAGCAGCCAGGATTTATGGGGACTAGCGGGCCTAGAGACCCAGTACTTC. It codes for CTSSQDLWGLAGLETQYF.

This sequence joins TRBV7-8 and TRBJ1-1; possibly TRBD1 for D (5 bases). Trimming stripped 5 bases from V and 6 bases from J, with 16 bases between. There are 14 residues in the CDR3. Germline V lookup: CDR1 SGHVS, CDR2 FQNEAQ. CDR3 sequence reads: CASSTRQLRAEAFF. The CDR3 DNA sequence: TGTGCCAGCAGCACCAGACAGTTAAGGGCTGAAGCTTTCTTT.

The chain employs TRBV6-1 and TRBJ1-1; 7 bases fit TRBD1. Germline V gene data show CDR1 as MNHNS and CDR2 as SASEGT. Germline trimming cut 2 bases from V and 3 bases from J; bases unmatched to any gene: 3. There are 14 residues in the CDR3. The CDR3 sequence is CASSEIQGDTEAFF. In nucleotides, the CDR3 is TGTGCCAGCAGTGAAATCCAGGGGGACACTGAAGCTTTCTTT.

The V call is TRBV9, the J call TRBJ2-2; TRBD2 aligns across 10 bases. CDR1 SGDLS and CDR2 YYNGEE come from the germline V gene. CDR3 length: 16 amino acids. J was trimmed by 4 bases and V by 4 bases; bases with no gene match: 7. The CDR3 loop reads CASSPLAGEFTGELFF. The CDR3 bases are TGTGCCAGCAGCCCCCTAGCGGGAGAGTTCACCGGGGAGCTGTTTTTT. Combining the CDR3 with reference TRBV9 and TRBJ2-2 gives the whole variable domain DSGVTQTPKHLITATGQRVTLRCSPRSGDLSVYWYQQSLDQGLQFLIQYYNGEERAKGNILERFSAQQFPDLHSELNLSSLELGDSALYFCASSPLAGEFTGELFFGEGSRLTVL.

CDR3 DNA sequence: TGTGCCAGAAGCTTGGCGGGAAATCCTGGAAACTACGAGCAGTACTTC. It yields the protein CARSLAGNPGNYEQYF. This chain links TRBV5-3 with TRBJ2-7, with D maybe TRBD2 (5 bases). TRBV5-3 counts as an open reading frame of uncertain function. This CDR3 has 16 amino acids. Trimming removed 0 bases at V and 3 bases at J, with 16 bases between.

The chain has TRBV29-1 and TRBJ2-1; TRBD2 agrees at 10 bases. V lost 6 bases and J lost 7; bases outside the gene matches: 18. The CDR3 sequence is 17 residues long. Germline CDR1 SQVTM, CDR2 ANQGSEA. The CDR3 protein is CSVPITSLAGAMNEQFF. CDR3 nucleotides: TGCAGCGTACCCATCACGTCCCTAGCGGGAGCGATGAATGAGCAGTTCTTC.

J is TRBJ2-2 and V is TRBV5-5; TRBD2 matches 12 bases. The V gene end was trimmed by 4 bases and the J gene end by 5 bases; junction bases not matched to a gene: 3. The CDR3 is made up of 15 amino acids. CDR1 SGHKS and CDR2 YYEKEE come from the germline V gene (reference sequence). The CDR3 region is CASSRTSGATGELFF. In DNA, the CDR3 is TGTGCCAGCAGCCGGACTAGCGGGGCTACCGGGGAGCTGTTTTTT.

The V gene is TRBV28, the J gene TRBJ2-7; 11 positions agree with TRBD2. This CDR3 spans 18 amino acids. V shed 8 bases and J 4 bases; nucleotides not matched to a gene: 19. The V gene's germline CDR1 is MDHEN and CDR2 SYDVKM. The CDR3 DNA sequence: TGTGCCAGCCTAACAGCCGGGACTAGCGGACAAAAAGCTTACGAGCAGTACTTC. Protein product: CASLTAGTSGQKAYEQYF.

V gene TRBV12-3 or TRBV12-4 combines with J gene TRBJ1-1, with TRBD1 matching over 7 bases. This CDR3 contains 13 residues. V shed 7 bases and J 8 bases; nucleotides not matched to a gene: 10. The CDR3 bases are TGTGCCAGCACCAGGTCCGGGACAGTCGAAGCTTTCTTT. Its protein product is CASTRSGTVEAFF.

The genes are TRBV28 and TRBJ1-2, with 9 bases identical to TRBD1. The CDR3 consists of 15 residues. Germline CDR1 reads MDHEN; CDR2 reads SYDVKM. Trimming cost V 6 bases and J 4 bases; bases outside gene matches: 9. CDR3 nucleotide sequence: TGTGCCAGCAGCGCCCGGGACAGGGCGGGCTATGGCTACACCTTC. Translated: CASSARDRAGYGYTF.